This is a list of T cell receptor beta chains from one sample in a study of spatial heterogeneity in lung cancer. TCRdb re-derived calls from the 5' RACE reads in MiXCR, one entry per CDR3 protein. The table includes about 4,900 distinct CDR3 sequences, roughly 30% detected once. This sample comprised lung tumor tissue, obtained at surgery. These receptors all come from a male donor with early-stage non-small cell lung cancer. Each CDR3 is given without its conserved first and last residue. D genes are given only for firm matches.

>TRBJ2-3|TRBV12-3/TRBV12-4|TRBD2
ASSSLGRGTDTQY
>TRBJ2-1|TRBV6-2/TRBV6-3|-
ASSRGSSYNEQF
>TRBJ2-1|TRBV27|-
ASSLDTGTYNEQF
>TRBJ2-3|TRBV23-1|-
ASSQSSGGQTRDNTDTQY
>TRBJ1-4|TRBV3-1|-
ASSQDLGPGVMKKLF
>TRBJ2-2|TRBV7-2|-
ASSLSPGELF
>TRBJ1-5|TRBV28|-
ALQVNNQPQH
>TRBJ2-1|TRBV28|TRBD2
ASSSPSGLSYNEQF
>TRBJ2-7|TRBV6-5|TRBD2
ASSSGLAGGKGPYEQY
>TRBJ1-4|TRBV5-1|TRBD1
ASSRDSGNEKLF
>TRBJ1-2|TRBV7-9|-
ASTRRPGRTNDYGYT